This is a list of T cell receptor beta chains from one sample in a study of T-cell reconstitution after alpha-beta-depleted transplantation in children. TCRdb re-analysed the PCR reads in MiXCR, keeping a single row per CDR3 protein. The sample yields 700,000 to 850,000 distinct CDR3 sequences, around 15% seen once. Sequenced material: PBMCs, mostly from graft donor cells, taken 360 days after TCRalphabeta/CD19-depleted stem cell transplant. Every receptor here comes from a male patient aged 5 to 17 who had a stem cell transplant for acute lymphoblastic leukemia, so the T cells may come from the graft donor. The CDR3 runs from the conserved cysteine through the conserved F or W. The order of the fields is V gene, CDR3 length, J gene, clone size, D gene, CDR3 DNA, CDR3 protein. The D gene is left open where the match is weak. Expanded clones get a size class; other rows say once, few or many, or leave the size out.

v_gene: TRBV19; len: 14; j_gene: TRBJ2-1; abundance: -; d_gene: -; CDR3nt: TGTGCCAGTGGCTCATCTTTCGACCCCCATGAGCAGTTCTTC; CDR3aa: CASGSSFDPHEQFF
v_gene: TRBV12-3/TRBV12-4; len: 14; j_gene: TRBJ1-2; abundance: few; d_gene: -; CDR3nt: TGTGCCAGCAGTTTACAGGGGCAGACCTATGGCTACACCTTC; CDR3aa: CASSLQGQTYGYTF
v_gene: TRBV10-2; len: 12; j_gene: TRBJ2-7; abundance: -; d_gene: -; CDR3nt: TGCGCCAGCAGTGAGCCTTCCTACGAGCAGTACTTC; CDR3aa: CASSEPSYEQYF
v_gene: TRBV20-1; len: 14; j_gene: TRBJ2-7; abundance: -; d_gene: TRBD2; CDR3nt: TGCAGTGCTAGAGAAGCGGGAGGGCCGGTCGAGCAGTACTTC; CDR3aa: CSAREAGGPVEQYF
v_gene: TRBV7-3; len: 13; j_gene: TRBJ2-3; abundance: many; d_gene: -; CDR3nt: TGTGCCAGCAGCCCCCGGGTCACAGATACGCAGTATTTT; CDR3aa: CASSPRVTDTQYF
v_gene: TRBV12-3/TRBV12-4; len: 15; j_gene: TRBJ1-2; abundance: -; d_gene: -; CDR3nt: TGTGCCAGCAGTTCCCTCCCGGGCGTGGCCTATGGCTACACCTTC; CDR3aa: CASSSLPGVAYGYTF
v_gene: TRBV20-1; len: 15; j_gene: TRBJ2-2; abundance: -; d_gene: TRBD1; CDR3nt: TGCAGTGCTAGAGATCCCGGCAGGGGGCCCGGGGAGCTGTTTTTT; CDR3aa: CSARDPGRGPGELFF
v_gene: TRBV7-9; len: 16; j_gene: TRBJ2-5; abundance: -; d_gene: -; CDR3nt: TGTGCCAGCAGCCCGAGACTAGAGGGAGTAACAGAGACCCAGTACTTC; CDR3aa: CASSPRLEGVTETQYF
v_gene: TRBV29-1; len: 14; j_gene: TRBJ2-2; abundance: few; d_gene: -; CDR3nt: TGCAGCGTTGAATTGGGAGGCAGACAAGGACCCGGGATTTTT; CDR3aa: CSVELGGRQGPGIF
v_gene: TRBV14; len: 15; j_gene: TRBJ2-5; abundance: -; d_gene: TRBD1; CDR3nt: TGTGCCAGCAGCCAACTGAGACAGGGGAGGGAGACCCAGTACTTC; CDR3aa: CASSQLRQGRETQYF
v_gene: TRBV20-1; len: 12; j_gene: TRBJ2-1; abundance: many; d_gene: -; CDR3nt: TGCAGTGCTGGTCGAGTCCTAAATGAGCAGTTCTTC; CDR3aa: CSAGRVLNEQFF
v_gene: TRBV6-5; len: 15; j_gene: TRBJ1-5; abundance: -; d_gene: -; CDR3nt: TGTGCCAGCAGTTACGTAGCAGGGTCTAATCAGCCCCAGCATTTT; CDR3aa: CASSYVAGSNQPQHF
v_gene: TRBV4-1; len: 16; j_gene: TRBJ1-1; abundance: -; d_gene: -; CDR3nt: TGCGCCAGCAGCCCGAGGTCCTGGGGGCTGAACACTGAAGCTTTCTTT; CDR3aa: CASSPRSWGLNTEAFF
v_gene: TRBV28; len: 14; j_gene: TRBJ1-1; abundance: -; d_gene: TRBD1; CDR3nt: TGTGCCAGCAACCAAGGGGGCAGTTTTACTGAAGCTTTCTTT; CDR3aa: CASNQGGSFTEAFF
v_gene: TRBV12-3/TRBV12-4; len: 15; j_gene: TRBJ2-4; abundance: few; d_gene: -; CDR3nt: TGTGCCAGCAGTGGGATTCAGGAGGCCAAAAACATTCAGTACTTC; CDR3aa: CASSGIQEAKNIQYF
v_gene: TRBV25-1; len: 12; j_gene: TRBJ1-1; abundance: many; d_gene: -; CDR3nt: TGTGCCAGCAGTGCGTGGTGGACTGAAGCTTTCTTT; CDR3aa: CASSAWWTEAFF
v_gene: TRBV5-6; len: 15; j_gene: TRBJ2-3; abundance: -; d_gene: TRBD2; CDR3nt: TGTGCCAGCAGCCCCCCTAGCGGGAGAGTGGATACGCAGTATTTT; CDR3aa: CASSPPSGRVDTQYF
v_gene: TRBV5-1; len: 13; j_gene: TRBJ2-7; abundance: -; d_gene: -; CDR3nt: TGCGCCAGCAGCTTAGCACAGGCCTACGAGCAGTACTTC; CDR3aa: CASSLAQAYEQYF
v_gene: TRBV12-3/TRBV12-4; len: 16; j_gene: TRBJ2-3; abundance: many; d_gene: TRBD2; CDR3nt: TGTGCCAGCAGGCTACTAGCGGAGCTTAGCACAGATACGCAGTATTTT; CDR3aa: CASRLLAELSTDTQYF
v_gene: TRBV7-9; len: 16; j_gene: TRBJ1-1; abundance: -; d_gene: TRBD1; CDR3nt: TGTGCCAGCAGCTTAAGGGGACAGGGGGTGAACACTGAAGCTTTCTTT; CDR3aa: CASSLRGQGVNTEAFF
v_gene: TRBV5-1; len: 15; j_gene: TRBJ2-1; abundance: many; d_gene: -; CDR3nt: TGCGCCAGCAGCTTGGTAGCAATTTCGAGCAATGAGCAGTTCTTC; CDR3aa: CASSLVAISSNEQFF
v_gene: TRBV5-1; len: 12; j_gene: TRBJ2-7; abundance: many; d_gene: -; CDR3nt: TGCGCCAGCAGCTTGGAAGGGGCCGAGCAGTACTTC; CDR3aa: CASSLEGAEQYF
v_gene: TRBV29-1; len: 16; j_gene: TRBJ2-1; abundance: many; d_gene: -; CDR3nt: TGCAGCGTTGATTTTGGGTGGACTCCACTGGGCGATGAGCAGTTCTTC; CDR3aa: CSVDFGWTPLGDEQFF
v_gene: TRBV9; len: 15; j_gene: TRBJ2-7; abundance: few; d_gene: -; CDR3nt: TGTGCCAGCAGCGTAGCTAAAGAGGCAGAATACGAGCAGTACTTC; CDR3aa: CASSVAKEAEYEQYF
v_gene: TRBV2; len: 12; j_gene: TRBJ1-5; abundance: many; d_gene: -; CDR3nt: TGTGCCAGCAGTTTTACAGGGCAGCCCCAGCATTTT; CDR3aa: CASSFTGQPQHF
v_gene: TRBV6-1; len: 14; j_gene: TRBJ1-5; abundance: few; d_gene: TRBD1; CDR3nt: TGTGCCAGCAGTGCAGTACAGGGGAATCAGCCCCAGCATTTT; CDR3aa: CASSAVQGNQPQHF
v_gene: TRBV20-1; len: 16; j_gene: TRBJ1-2; abundance: -; d_gene: TRBD1; CDR3nt: TGCAGTGCGTCGCCGGGACAGGGGGTCATATCCTATGGCTACACCTTC; CDR3aa: CSASPGQGVISYGYTF
v_gene: TRBV5-1; len: 17; j_gene: TRBJ2-1; abundance: few; d_gene: TRBD2; CDR3nt: TGCGCCAGCAGGACAATTCCACTAGCGGGTGTATACAATGAGCAGTTCTTC; CDR3aa: CASRTIPLAGVYNEQFF
v_gene: TRBV6-5; len: 15; j_gene: TRBJ2-3; abundance: few; d_gene: TRBD1; CDR3nt: TGTGCCAGCAGTTATAACAGGGGGCGAGCAGATACGCAGTATTTT; CDR3aa: CASSYNRGRADTQYF
v_gene: TRBV10-3; len: 11; j_gene: TRBJ2-1; abundance: many; d_gene: -; CDR3nt: TGTGCCATAGCGGACTTTGTCGAGCAGTTCTTC; CDR3aa: CAIADFVEQFF